This T cell receptor beta chain originates from a study of preoperative IRX-2 immunotherapy in early breast cancer. Some clones are missing from TCRdb's copy, which holds only in-frame ones; the method was immunoSEQ multiplex PCR. The repertoire holds 34,000 or so clones, with roughly four fifths as singletons. The junction had 7 bases not matched to a gene; V was cut back by 5 bases and J by 7 bases. Germline V gene data show CDR1 as SGHNT and CDR2 as YENEEA. CDR3 size: 15 residues. Treatment here: preoperative locoregional IRX-2 cytokine immunotherapy. Samples came from a phase Ib trial of preoperative locoregional IRX-2 cytokine immunotherapy.

This sequence was found in a human donor with breast cancer. This chain uses TRBV11-3 with TRBJ2-2, with TRBD2 matching 10 bases. Sequenced material: lymph node tissue, taken from a patient treated with IRX-2 immunotherapy. CDR3 sequence reads: CASSASGGAIGELFF. The CDR3, as DNA: TGTGCCAGCAGCGCGAGCGGGGGGGCCATCGGGGAGCTGTTTTTT.